This T cell receptor (beta chain) was captured in a study of beta chain features in type 1 diabetes. Overall study findings and caveats: Across all four CD4+ subsets, people with type 1 diabetes showed modestly shorter TCRB CDR3s. For patients, the naive, central memory and Treg TCRB repertoires appeared more alike than for healthy donors.

The authors reverse transcribed all of the isolated RNA, so sequencing captured expressed TCRB transcripts. TCRdb's table, derived via immunoSEQ multiplex PCR, lists solely in-frame clones and lacks some. The sample holds hundreds of thousands of clones, over 12% seen once. Germline V gene data show CDR1 as SGHAT and CDR2 as FQNNGV. The CDR3 runs 13 residues. With 5 bases removed from V and 1 base from J, the gap between germline ends came to 8 bases. Sorting based on CD45RO/CCR7/CD25/CD127/CD95/CD27 separated CD4+ naive, central memory, regulatory and stem cell-like memory cells. In regard to this clone: Antigen: not known.

This chain joins TRBV11-2 and TRBJ2-5, with a possible D match to TRBD1 (6 bases). The sequenced material came from naive CD4+ T cells from blood. The source of this sequence is a man between 18 and 29 years old with type 1 diabetes. In nucleotides, the CDR3 is TGTGCCAGCAGCGGGGGCCTCCAAGAGACCCAGTACTTC. It specifies CASSGGLQETQYF.